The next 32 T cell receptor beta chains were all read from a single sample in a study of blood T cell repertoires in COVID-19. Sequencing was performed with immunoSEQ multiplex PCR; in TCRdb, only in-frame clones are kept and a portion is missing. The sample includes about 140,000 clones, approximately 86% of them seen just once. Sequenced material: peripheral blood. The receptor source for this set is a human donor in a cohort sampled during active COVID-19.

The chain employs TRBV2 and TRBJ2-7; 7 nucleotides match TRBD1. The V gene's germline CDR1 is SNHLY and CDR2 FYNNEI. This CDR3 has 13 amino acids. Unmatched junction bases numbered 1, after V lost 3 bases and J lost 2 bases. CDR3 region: CASSERGPYEQYF. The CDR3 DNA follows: TGTGCCAGCAGTGAGAGGGGGCCCTACGAGCAGTACTTC.

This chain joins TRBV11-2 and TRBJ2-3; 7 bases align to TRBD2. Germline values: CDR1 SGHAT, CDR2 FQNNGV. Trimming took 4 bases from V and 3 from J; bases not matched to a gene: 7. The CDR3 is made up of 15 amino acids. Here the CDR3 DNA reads TGTGCCAGCAGCTACCCGGGGGGTGGAACAGATACGCAGTATTTT. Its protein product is CASSYPGGGTDTQYF.

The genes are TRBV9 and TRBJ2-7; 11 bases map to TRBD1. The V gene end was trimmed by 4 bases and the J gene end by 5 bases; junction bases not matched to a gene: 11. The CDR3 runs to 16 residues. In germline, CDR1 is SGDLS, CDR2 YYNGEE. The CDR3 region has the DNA TGTGCCAGCAGCTATTATCCGGGACAGGGGGGCGACGAGCAGTACTTC. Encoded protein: CASSYYPGQGGDEQYF.

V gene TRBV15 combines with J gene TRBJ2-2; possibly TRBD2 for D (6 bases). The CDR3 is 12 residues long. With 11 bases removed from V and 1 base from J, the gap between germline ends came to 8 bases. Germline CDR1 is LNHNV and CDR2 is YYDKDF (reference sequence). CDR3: CASGENTGELFF. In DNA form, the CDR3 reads TGTGCCTCGGGGGAGAACACCGGGGAGCTGTTTTTT.

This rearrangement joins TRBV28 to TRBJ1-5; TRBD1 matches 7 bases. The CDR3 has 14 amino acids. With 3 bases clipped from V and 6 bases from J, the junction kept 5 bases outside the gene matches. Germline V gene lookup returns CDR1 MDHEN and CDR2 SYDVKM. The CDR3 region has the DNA TGTGCCAGCAGTTTGGTACAGGGGATTCAGCCCCAGCATTTT. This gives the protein CASSLVQGIQPQHF. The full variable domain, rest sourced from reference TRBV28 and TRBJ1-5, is DVKVTQSSRYLVKRTGEKVFLECVQDMDHENMFWYRQDPGLGLRLIYFSYDVKMKEKGDIPEGYSVSREKKERFSLILESASTNQTSMYLCASSLVQGIQPQHFGDGTRLSIL.

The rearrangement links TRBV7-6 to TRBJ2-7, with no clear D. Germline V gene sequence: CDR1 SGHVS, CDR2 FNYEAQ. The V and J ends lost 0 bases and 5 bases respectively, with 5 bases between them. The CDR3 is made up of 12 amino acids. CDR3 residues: CASSLASNEQYF. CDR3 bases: TGTGCCAGCAGCTTAGCGAGTAACGAGCAGTACTTC. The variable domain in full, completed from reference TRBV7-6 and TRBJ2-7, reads GAGVSQSPRYKVTKRGQDVALRCDPISGHVSLYWYRQALGQGPEFLTYFNYEAQQDKSGLPNDRFSAERPEGSISTLTIQRTEQRDSAMYRCASSLASNEQYFGPGTRLTVT.

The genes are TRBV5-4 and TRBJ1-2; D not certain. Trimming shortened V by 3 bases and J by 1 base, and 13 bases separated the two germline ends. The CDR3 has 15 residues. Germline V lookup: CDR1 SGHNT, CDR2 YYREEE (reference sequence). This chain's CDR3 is CASSSRGLVNYGYTF. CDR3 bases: TGTGCCAGCAGCTCCCGGGGATTAGTTAACTATGGCTACACCTTC.

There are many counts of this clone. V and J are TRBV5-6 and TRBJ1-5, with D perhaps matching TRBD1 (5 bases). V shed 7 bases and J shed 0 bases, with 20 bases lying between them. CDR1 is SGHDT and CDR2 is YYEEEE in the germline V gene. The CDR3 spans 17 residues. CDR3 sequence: CASRATEPTFSNQPQHF. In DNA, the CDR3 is TGTGCCAGCCGCGCGACAGAACCGACCTTTAGCAATCAGCCCCAGCATTTT.

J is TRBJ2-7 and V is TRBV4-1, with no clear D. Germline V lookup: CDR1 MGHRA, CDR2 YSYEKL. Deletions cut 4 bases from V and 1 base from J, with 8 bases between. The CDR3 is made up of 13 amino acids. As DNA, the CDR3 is TGCGCCAGCAGCCCTCGACTGTCCTACGAGCAGTACTTC. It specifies CASSPRLSYEQYF.

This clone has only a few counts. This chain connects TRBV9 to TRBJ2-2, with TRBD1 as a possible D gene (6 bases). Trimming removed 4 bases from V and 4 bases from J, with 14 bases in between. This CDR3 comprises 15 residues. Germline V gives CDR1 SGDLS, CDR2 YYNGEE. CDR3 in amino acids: CASSPRGPTTGELFF. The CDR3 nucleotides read TGTGCCAGCAGCCCCAGGGGTCCCACCACCGGGGAGCTGTTTTTT.

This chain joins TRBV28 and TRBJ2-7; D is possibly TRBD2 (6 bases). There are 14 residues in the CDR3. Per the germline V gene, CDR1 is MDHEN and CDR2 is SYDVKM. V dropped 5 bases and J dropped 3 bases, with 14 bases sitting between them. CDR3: CASSKFGSRYEQYF. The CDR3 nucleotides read TGTGCCAGCAGTAAATTCGGGAGCCGCTACGAGCAGTACTTC.

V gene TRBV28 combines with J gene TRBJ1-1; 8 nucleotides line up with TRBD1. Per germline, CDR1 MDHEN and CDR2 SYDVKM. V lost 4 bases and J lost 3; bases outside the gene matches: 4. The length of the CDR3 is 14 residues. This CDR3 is CASSSWTGYTEAFF. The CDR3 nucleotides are TGTGCCAGCAGTTCCTGGACAGGGTACACTGAAGCTTTCTTT.

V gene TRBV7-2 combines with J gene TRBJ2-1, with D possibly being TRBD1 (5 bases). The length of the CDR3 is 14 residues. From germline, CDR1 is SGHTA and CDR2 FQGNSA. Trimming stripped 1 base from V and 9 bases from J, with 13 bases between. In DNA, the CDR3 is TGTGCCAGCAGCTTAGGTGGCAGGGAAGGTGAGCAGTTCTTC. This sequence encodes CASSLGGREGEQFF.

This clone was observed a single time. CDR3 coding DNA: TGTGCCAGCAGCCTTAACTCCTACGAGCAGTACTTC. The encoded protein is CASSLNSYEQYF. The genes are TRBV7-8 and TRBJ2-7; D remains ambiguous. The CDR3 runs to 12 residues. CDR1 and CDR2 from the germline V gene are SGHVS and FQNEAQ. The V end lost 5 bases, the J end lost 0 bases, and 5 bases lay between the germline ends.

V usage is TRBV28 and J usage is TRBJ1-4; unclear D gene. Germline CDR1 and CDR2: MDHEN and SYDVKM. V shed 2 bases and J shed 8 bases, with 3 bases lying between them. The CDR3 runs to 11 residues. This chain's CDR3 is CASSLREKLFF. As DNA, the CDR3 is TGTGCCAGCAGTTTACGGGAAAAACTGTTTTTT.

The CDR3 coding sequence is TGTGCCAGCAGCTCTGGGGCGAAAACGTTTTTGGGAGAGACCCAGTACTTC. The encoded protein is CASSSGAKTFLGETQYF. The gene calls are TRBV7-9 and TRBJ2-5, with D possibly being TRBD1 (5 bases). CDR1 SEHNR and CDR2 FQNEAQ come from the germline V gene (reference sequence). The CDR3 consists of 17 residues. The V gene lost 4 bases and the J gene lost 4 bases, with 22 bases spanning the gap.

DNA for the CDR3: TGTGCCAGCTCACCGGTCGGACAGGGGTTGGGCGGCTACACCTTC. As protein: CASSPVGQGLGGYTF. The J gene is TRBJ1-2, the V gene TRBV18; 9 bases match TRBD1. V shed 3 bases, J shed 8 bases, and the junction held 10 bases outside the gene matches. There are 15 residues in the CDR3. Germline-derived CDR1 and CDR2 are KGHSH and LQKENI. Complete variable domain (other parts from reference TRBV18 and TRBJ1-2): NAGVMQNPRHLVRRRGQEARLRCSPMKGHSHVYWYRQLPEEGLKFMVYLQKENIIDESGMPKERFSAEFPKEGPSILRIQQVVRGDSAAYFCASSPVGQGLGGYTFGSGTRLTVV.

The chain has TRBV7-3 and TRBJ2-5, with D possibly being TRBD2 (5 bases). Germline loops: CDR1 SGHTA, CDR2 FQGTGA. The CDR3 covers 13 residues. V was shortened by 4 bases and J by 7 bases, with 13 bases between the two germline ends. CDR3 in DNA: TGTGCCAGCAGCTCCCCCCCGAGCGGGACCCAGTACTTC. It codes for CASSSPPSGTQYF. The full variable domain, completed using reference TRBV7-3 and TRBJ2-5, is GAGVSQTPSNKVTEKGKYVELRCDPISGHTALYWYRQSLGQGPEFLIYFQGTGAADDSGLPNDRFFAVRPEGSVSTLKIQRTERGDSAVYLCASSSPPSGTQYFGPGTRLLVL.

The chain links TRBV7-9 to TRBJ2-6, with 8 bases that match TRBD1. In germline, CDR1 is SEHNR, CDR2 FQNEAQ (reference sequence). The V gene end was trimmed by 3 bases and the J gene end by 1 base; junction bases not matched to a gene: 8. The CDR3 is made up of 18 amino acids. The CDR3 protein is CASSFGTGPKSGANVLTF. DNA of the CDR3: TGTGCCAGCAGCTTCGGGACAGGTCCCAAATCTGGGGCCAACGTCCTGACTTTC. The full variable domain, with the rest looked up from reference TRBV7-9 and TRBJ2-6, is DTGVSQNPRHKITKRGQNVTFRCDPISEHNRLYWYRQTLGQGPEFLTYFQNEAQLEKSRLLSDRFSAERPKGSFSTLEIQRTEQGDSAMYLCASSFGTGPKSGANVLTFGAGSRLTVL.

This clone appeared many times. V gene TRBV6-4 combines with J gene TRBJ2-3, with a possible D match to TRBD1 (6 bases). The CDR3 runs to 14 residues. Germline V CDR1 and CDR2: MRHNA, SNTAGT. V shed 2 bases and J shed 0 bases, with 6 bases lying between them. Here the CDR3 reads CASSDRGSTDTQYF. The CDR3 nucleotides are TGTGCCAGCAGTGACAGGGGGAGCACAGATACGCAGTATTTT.

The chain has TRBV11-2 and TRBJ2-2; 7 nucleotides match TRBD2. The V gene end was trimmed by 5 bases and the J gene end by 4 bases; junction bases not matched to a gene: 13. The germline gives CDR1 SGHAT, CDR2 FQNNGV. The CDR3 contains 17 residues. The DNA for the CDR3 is TGTGCCAGCAGCCTTATTACCGGGACTATCTTCACCGGGGAGCTGTTTTTT. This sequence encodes CASSLITGTIFTGELFF.

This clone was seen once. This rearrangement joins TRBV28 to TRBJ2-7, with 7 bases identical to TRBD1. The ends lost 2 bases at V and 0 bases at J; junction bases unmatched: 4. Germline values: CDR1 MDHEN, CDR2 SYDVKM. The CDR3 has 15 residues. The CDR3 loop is CASSLDRESSYEQYF. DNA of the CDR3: TGTGCCAGCAGTTTAGACAGGGAAAGCTCCTACGAGCAGTACTTC.

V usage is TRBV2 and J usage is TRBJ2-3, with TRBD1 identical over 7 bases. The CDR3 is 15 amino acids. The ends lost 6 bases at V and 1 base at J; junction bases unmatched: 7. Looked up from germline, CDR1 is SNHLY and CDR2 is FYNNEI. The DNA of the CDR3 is TGTGCCAGCAGGATGGGACAGTCACGCACAGATACGCAGTATTTT. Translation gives CASRMGQSRTDTQYF.

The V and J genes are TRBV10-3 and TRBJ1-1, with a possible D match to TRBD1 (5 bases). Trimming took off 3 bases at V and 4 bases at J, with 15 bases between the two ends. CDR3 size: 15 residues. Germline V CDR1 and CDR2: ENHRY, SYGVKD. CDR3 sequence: CAISDPQGGRTEAFF. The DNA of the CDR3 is TGTGCCATCAGTGACCCCCAGGGAGGGCGCACTGAAGCTTTCTTT.

The CDR3 DNA reads as TGTGCCAGCAGTGCCCTGACAGGGGGCGGCGAGCAGTACTTC. It specifies CASSALTGGGEQYF. The chain combines TRBV2 with TRBJ2-7, with 10 bases that match TRBD1. V lost 4 bases, J lost 6 bases, and 6 bases stayed unmatched. Germline CDR1 and CDR2: SNHLY and FYNNEI. The CDR3 loop spans 14 amino acids.

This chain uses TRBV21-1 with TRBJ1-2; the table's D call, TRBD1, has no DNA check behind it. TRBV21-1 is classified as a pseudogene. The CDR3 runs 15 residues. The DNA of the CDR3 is TGTGCCAGCAGCAAAGCTGGCAGGGGGCGATGGGGCTACACCTTC. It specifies CASSKAGRGRWGYTF.

The CDR3 region is CASSSLPGNTIYF. In DNA form, the CDR3 reads TGTGCCAGCAGCTCCCTTCCCGGAAACACCATATATTTT. The rearrangement links TRBV11-1 to TRBJ1-3; D not resolved. The CDR3 length is 13 residues. V gave up 4 bases and J gave up 4 bases, with 8 bases separating them. CDR1 SGHAT and CDR2 FQDESV come from the germline V gene (reference sequence).

DNA for the CDR3: TGTGCCAGCAGTTTGTTGCAGGGTTACTCACCCCTCCACTTT. Translating it yields CASSLLQGYSPLHF. The chain combines TRBV27 with TRBJ1-6, with D possibly matching TRBD1 (5 bases). CDR1 is MNHEY and CDR2 is SMNVEV in the germline V gene (reference sequence). V was cut by 3 bases and J by 10 bases, with 13 bases left in between. The CDR3 has 14 amino acids.

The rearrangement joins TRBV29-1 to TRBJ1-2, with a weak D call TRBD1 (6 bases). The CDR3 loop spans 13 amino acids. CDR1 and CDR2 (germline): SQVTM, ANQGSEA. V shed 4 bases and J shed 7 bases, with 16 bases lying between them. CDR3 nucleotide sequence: TGCAGCGTTGTATCCCCGAACAGGGCTGGCTACACCTTC. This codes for CSVVSPNRAGYTF.

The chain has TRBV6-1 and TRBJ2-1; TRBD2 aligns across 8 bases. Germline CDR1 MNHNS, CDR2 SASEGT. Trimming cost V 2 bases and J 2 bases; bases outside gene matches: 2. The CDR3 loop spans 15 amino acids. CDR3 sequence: CASSELRGAYNEQFF. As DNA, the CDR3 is TGTGCCAGCAGTGAACTGCGGGGGGCCTACAATGAGCAGTTCTTC.

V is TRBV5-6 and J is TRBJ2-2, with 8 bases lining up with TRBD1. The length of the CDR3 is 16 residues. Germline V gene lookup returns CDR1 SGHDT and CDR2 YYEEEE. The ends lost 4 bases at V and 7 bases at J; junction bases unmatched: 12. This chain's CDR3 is CASSLDRGNYIGELFF. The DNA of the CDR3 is TGTGCCAGCAGCCTAGACAGGGGCAATTACATCGGGGAGCTGTTTTTT.

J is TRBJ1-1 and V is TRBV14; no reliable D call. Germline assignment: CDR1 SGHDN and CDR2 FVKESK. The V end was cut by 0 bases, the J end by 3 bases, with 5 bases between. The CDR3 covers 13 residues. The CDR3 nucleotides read TGTGCCAGCAGCCAAGAGGCTTACACTGAAGCTTTCTTT. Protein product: CASSQEAYTEAFF.